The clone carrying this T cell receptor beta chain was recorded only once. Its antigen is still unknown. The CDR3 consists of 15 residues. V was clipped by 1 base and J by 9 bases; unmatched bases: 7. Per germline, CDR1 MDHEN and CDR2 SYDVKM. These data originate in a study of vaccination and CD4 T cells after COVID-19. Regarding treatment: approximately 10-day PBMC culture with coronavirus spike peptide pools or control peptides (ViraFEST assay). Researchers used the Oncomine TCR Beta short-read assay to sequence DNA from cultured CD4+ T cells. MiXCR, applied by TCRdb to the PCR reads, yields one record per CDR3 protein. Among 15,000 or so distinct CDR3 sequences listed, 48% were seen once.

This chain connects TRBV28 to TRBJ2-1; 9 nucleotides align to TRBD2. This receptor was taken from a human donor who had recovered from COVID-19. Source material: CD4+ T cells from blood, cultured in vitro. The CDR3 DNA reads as TGTGCCAGCAGTTTATTCAGCGGGAGGTCGGGTGAGCAGTTCTTC. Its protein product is CASSLFSGRSGEQFF.